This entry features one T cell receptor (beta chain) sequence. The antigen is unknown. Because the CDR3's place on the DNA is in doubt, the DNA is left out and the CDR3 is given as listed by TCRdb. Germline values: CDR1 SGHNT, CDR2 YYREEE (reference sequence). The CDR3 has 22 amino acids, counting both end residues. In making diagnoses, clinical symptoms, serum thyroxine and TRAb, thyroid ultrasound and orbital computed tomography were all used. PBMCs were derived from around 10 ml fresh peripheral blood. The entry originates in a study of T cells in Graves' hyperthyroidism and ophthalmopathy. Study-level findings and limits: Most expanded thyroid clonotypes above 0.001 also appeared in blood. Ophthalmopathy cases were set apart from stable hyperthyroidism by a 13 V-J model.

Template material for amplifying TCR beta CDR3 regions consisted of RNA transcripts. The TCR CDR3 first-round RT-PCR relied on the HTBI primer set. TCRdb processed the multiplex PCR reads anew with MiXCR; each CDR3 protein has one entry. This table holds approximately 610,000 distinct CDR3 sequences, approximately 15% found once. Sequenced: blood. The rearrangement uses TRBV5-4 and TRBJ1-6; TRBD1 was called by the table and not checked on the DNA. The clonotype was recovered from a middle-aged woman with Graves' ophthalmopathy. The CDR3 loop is CASSLGQQETQYFGPDNSPLHF.